The rows below give T cell receptor beta chains drawn from one sample of a study of T cell responses to AZD1222 COVID-19 vaccine. Generated by immunoSEQ multiplex PCR, the TCRdb table keeps only in-frame clones and is missing some. The sample has 150,000 to 200,000 clones, approximately 90% seen once. The sample was peripheral blood, taken on day 0 of AZD1222 vaccination. Receptor source: an adult in good health. Both conserved end residues are part of each CDR3. The D gene is left open where the match is weak. A row's size may be missing; if present it is once, few, many or a size class.

abundance	d_gene	v_gene	j_gene	CDR3aa
.	TRBD1	TRBV6-5	TRBJ1-1	CASSRTGANTEAFF
.	.	TRBV9	TRBJ2-7	CASNKGASGEQYF
few	.	TRBV6-2/TRBV6-3	TRBJ2-1	CASSPEAAISYNEQFF
.	.	TRBV11-2	TRBJ2-2	CASSSTGNTGELFF
.	TRBD1	TRBV5-5	TRBJ1-6	CASSSGQGGNSPLHF
.	TRBD1	TRBV18	TRBJ1-1	CASSPRQGPFTEAFF
.	.	TRBV5-6	TRBJ2-3	CASSFPGLDTDTQYF
.	.	TRBV19	TRBJ1-2	CASSSGPDYGYTF
.	TRBD1	TRBV30	TRBJ2-7	CASTGTGENYEQYF
once	TRBD1	TRBV2	TRBJ1-5	CASSASGQGSQPQHF
.	TRBD1	TRBV19	TRBJ1-2	CASSYPGQASSF
.	TRBD1	TRBV19	TRBJ1-1	CASSRTGRTEAFF
.	.	TRBV24-1	TRBJ2-1	CATRDSNEQFF
.	.	TRBV4-2	TRBJ2-3	CASSQESTDTQYF
.	TRBD1	TRBV19	TRBJ2-1	CASLPRDRDYNEQFF
.	TRBD2	TRBV7-3	TRBJ2-7	CASSPHGGGPFSSYEQYF
.	TRBD1	TRBV6-5	TRBJ1-4	CASRAGTGYEKLFF
.	.	TRBV7-8	TRBJ2-7	CASSFEGMEEQYF
.	.	TRBV3-1/TRBV3-2	TRBJ2-5	CASSRQWETQYF